These 19 T cell receptor beta chains originate from one sample sequenced in a study of shared clonotypes between healthy human individuals (dated by TCRdb to the early 2020s). CD8 naive samples were obtained by positive selection for CCR7 among CD45RO-negative cells, yielding a CD45RA+CCR7+ population from which TemRA cells were excluded. The library was built by means of the immunoSEQ multiplex PCR assay. The source is immuneACCESS, and TCRdb retained only in-frame sequences with V and J called. Part of the clones is not carried over; for the studies checked, unresolved V genes explain less than half of this, and the remainder is unexplained. This sample is represented by roughly 2,000,000 clones; around 95% of them were singletons. The ten largest clones capture more than 1.5% of the sample. Specimen: naive CD8+ T cells from PBMCs. According to the study, the label for this sample's cell subset or site signals: CD45RA+CCR7+. These receptors came from a young man in good health. Some clones in this sample may be carry-over from other donors' samples.

The chain couples TRBV9 to TRBJ2-1, with 10 bases fitting TRBD2. The CDR3 is 17 residues long. J gave up 4 bases and V 4 bases, and 11 bases lay outside the gene matches. Germline assignment: CDR1 SGDLS and CDR2 YYNGEE. This CDR3 is CASSQRTGTSVYNEQFF. CDR3 nucleotide sequence: TGTGCCAGCAGCCAGAGGACGGGGACTAGCGTATACAATGAGCAGTTCTTC.

A word on this clone: This sample also contains other DNA sequences that code for the same CDR3. CDR3 in DNA: TGTGCCAGTAGGCCAGCGGGGTCCTACGAGCAGTACTTC. Amino acid sequence: CASRPAGSYEQYF. The chain carries TRBV19 and TRBJ2-7, with 7 bases that match TRBD2. Trimming removed 6 bases from V and 1 base from J; junction bases left unmatched: 3. In germline, CDR1 is LNHDA, CDR2 SQIVND (reference sequence). CDR3 length equals 13 residues.

This chain connects TRBV6-1 to TRBJ1-2; no clear D. The CDR3 has 15 amino acids. Germline CDR1 is MNHNS and CDR2 is SASEGT. The V end was cut by 6 bases, the J end by 4 bases, with 18 bases between. The CDR3 coding sequence is TGTGCCAGCAGAGGTATTACTACAGATGGCTATGGCTACACCTTC. It translates to CASRGITTDGYGYTF.

The rearrangement links TRBV11-2 to TRBJ2-2; the D gene could be TRBD1 or TRBD2 (6 bases each). The CDR3 runs to 14 residues. Trimming shortened V by 0 bases and J by 15 bases, and 17 bases separated the two germline ends. Germline loops: CDR1 SGHAT, CDR2 FQNNGV. The CDR3 DNA reads as TGTGCCAGCAGCTTAGATTCGGGGGCCGATATGGTGTTTTTT. It codes for CASSLDSGADMVFF.

The chain uses TRBV6-6 and TRBJ2-7; D gene ambiguous. Germline CDR1 reads MNHNY; CDR2 reads SVGAGI (reference sequence). The length of the CDR3 is 14 residues. V was trimmed by 0 bases and J by 2 bases, leaving 8 bases between them. The CDR3, as DNA: TGTGCCAGCAGTTACTCAGACGGAACCTACGAGCAGTACTTC. Amino acids: CASSYSDGTYEQYF.

Turning to this clone: Other DNA sequences in this specimen translate into the identical CDR3. The chain is built from TRBV6-5 and TRBJ2-7; 9 nucleotides agree with TRBD1. The germline V gene has CDR1 MNHEY and CDR2 SVGAGI. There are 13 residues in the CDR3. V shed 5 bases and J 4 bases; nucleotides not matched to a gene: 3. The CDR3 reads CASSPDRGYEQYF. CDR3 coding DNA: TGTGCCAGCAGTCCCGACAGGGGGTACGAGCAGTACTTC.

This chain connects TRBV9 to TRBJ2-6, with 12 bases fitting TRBD2. The V gene end was trimmed by 4 bases and the J gene end by 3 bases; junction bases not matched to a gene: 8. The length of the CDR3 is 18 residues. Germline loops: CDR1 SGDLS, CDR2 YYNGEE. In nucleotides, the CDR3 is TGTGCCAGCAGCCGTAGGACTAGCGGGACGGGTGGGGCCAACGTCCTGACTTTC. It is translated as CASSRRTSGTGGANVLTF.

CDR3 nucleotides: TGTGCCAGCAGTTTATATCACTATGCCCAAGAGACCCAGTACTTC. Translating gives CASSLYHYAQETQYF. The chain carries TRBV27 and TRBJ2-5; D is ambiguous. V dropped 1 base and J dropped 1 base, with 10 bases sitting between them. The CDR3 length is 15 residues. Germline V CDR1 and CDR2: MNHEY, SMNVEV (reference sequence).

Comments on this clone: Since no conserved phenylalanine or tryptophan closes the CDR3, a read error is the likely cause. The DNA is omitted, as the CDR3 cannot be located on it reliably, and the CDR3 follows TCRdb's listing. V usage is TRBV5-6 and J usage is TRBJ2-7; TRBD2 is the table's D call, not checked against the DNA. 9 amino acids form the CDR3, both terminal residues included. The germline CDR1 and CDR2 sequences are SGHDT and YYEEEE. The CDR3 region is CASSVGPAS.

J is TRBJ1-5 and V is TRBV19, with 7 bases identical to TRBD1. The CDR3 covers 15 residues. Germline CDR1 and CDR2: LNHDA and SQIVND (reference sequence). With 5 bases clipped from V and 3 bases from J, the junction kept 7 bases outside the gene matches. CDR3 coding DNA: TGTGCCAGTAGTTTCGGCAGGGGGTCCAATCAGCCCCAGCATTTT. Residues: CASSFGRGSNQPQHF.

The chain carries TRBV19 and TRBJ1-1; 7 nucleotides match TRBD1. This CDR3 has 15 residues. Looked up from germline, CDR1 is LNHDA and CDR2 is SQIVND (reference sequence). The J segment lost 7 bases and the V segment lost 7 bases, leaving 15 bases of the junction unmatched. CDR3 amino acids: CASIRDRAGRGEAFF. The CDR3 nucleotides read TGTGCCAGTATCCGTGACAGGGCGGGGCGGGGTGAAGCTTTCTTT.

The chain links TRBV7-3 to TRBJ1-1, with no clear D. The CDR3 has 18 amino acids. The ends were cut back, 6 bases at V and 5 bases at J, with 28 bases in the middle. Germline assignment: CDR1 SGHTA and CDR2 FQGTGA. In nucleotides, the CDR3 is TGTGCCAGCAGATATATAAGGGTTCGGGAGGGCGTGAGGACTGAAGCTTTCTTT. The encoded protein is CASRYIRVREGVRTEAFF.

This clone appeared once. Other DNA sequences in this specimen translate into the identical CDR3. The V call is TRBV9, the J call TRBJ2-1; no clear D. Germline CDR1 and CDR2: SGDLS and YYNGEE. There are 16 residues in the CDR3. With 0 bases removed from V and 1 base from J, the gap between germline ends came to 11 bases. Here the CDR3 reads CASSVVGRPSYNEQFF. DNA of the CDR3: TGTGCCAGCAGCGTAGTAGGTAGACCTTCCTACAATGAGCAGTTCTTC.

The chain employs TRBV9 and TRBJ1-2, with 8 bases aligning to TRBD1. CDR3 length equals 15 residues. Germline V CDR1 and CDR2: SGDLS, YYNGEE. The V segment lost 0 bases and the J segment 4 bases; nucleotides outside the gene matches: 5. CDR3 in amino acids: CASSVDAGTGYGYTF. CDR3 in DNA: TGTGCCAGCAGCGTAGATGCAGGGACAGGCTATGGCTACACCTTC.

This chain uses TRBV6-5 with TRBJ2-7; 7 bases fit TRBD1. The CDR3 contains 15 residues. The germline gives CDR1 MNHEY, CDR2 SVGAGI. With 5 bases clipped from V and 4 bases from J, the junction kept 11 bases outside the gene matches. Here the CDR3 DNA reads TGTGCCAGCAGTCACCGACAGGGAAAATGGTACGAGCAGTACTTC. Residues: CASSHRQGKWYEQYF.

The V call is TRBV9, the J call TRBJ2-1; 10 bases align to TRBD2. The CDR3 runs to 15 residues. Losses at the gene ends were 4 bases for V and 9 bases for J; bases not matched to a gene: 10. CDR1 is SGDLS and CDR2 is YYNGEE in the germline V gene. For the CDR3, the DNA is TGTGCCAGCAGCCAAAGCGGGAGGGCCTTTCCTGAGCAGTTCTTC. It translates to CASSQSGRAFPEQFF.

V gene TRBV6-6 combines with J gene TRBJ1-1; D is possibly TRBD1 (6 bases). The germline V and J ends were trimmed by 2 bases and 3 bases, with 10 bases remaining between them. This CDR3 region has 14 residues. Germline CDR1 and CDR2: MNHNY and SVGAGI (reference sequence). This CDR3 reads CASSYGEGDTEAFF. The DNA for the CDR3 is TGTGCCAGCAGTTACGGGGAGGGGGACACTGAAGCTTTCTTT.

The chain links TRBV5-1 to TRBJ2-1; tentative D call: TRBD1 (6 bases). Looked up from germline, CDR1 is SGHRS and CDR2 is YFSETQ. The CDR3 runs 14 residues. The germline V and J ends were trimmed by 4 bases and 5 bases, with 13 bases remaining between them. CDR3: CASSPSDRNNEQFF. The DNA of the CDR3 is TGCGCCAGCAGCCCGTCCGACAGGAACAATGAGCAGTTCTTC.

The chain has TRBV6-1 and TRBJ2-7; D not certain. The CDR3 is made up of 14 amino acids. V was trimmed by 3 bases and J by 3 bases, leaving 12 bases between them. Germline lookup yields CDR1 MNHNS and CDR2 SASEGT. This chain's CDR3 is CASSDRGVFYEQYF. CDR3 nucleotides: TGTGCCAGCAGTGATAGAGGAGTCTTCTACGAGCAGTACTTC.